In this sample, the clone carrying this T cell receptor (beta chain) turned up once. What it binds is unknown. This sample was included in a study of cytomegalovirus exposure and HLA in healthy donors. Study-wide context: The approximately 680 first-cohort repertoires and the 130 or so validation repertoires shared the same platform, a later analysis reported. Study-level findings and limits: Investigators reported 164 TCR beta chains as tied to cytomegalovirus. Most observed TCR sequences were rare, whereas some public TCRs were detected in many donors.

Germline CDR1 reads SEHNR; CDR2 reads FQNEAQ (reference sequence). Trimming at V came to 4 bases and at J to 9 bases, leaving 6 bases not matched to a gene. The CDR3 consists of 14 residues. Data came from immunoSEQ multiplex PCR; TCRdb stores just in-frame clones and leaves some out. Of about 130,000 clones in the sample, around 90% were seen once. The J gene is TRBJ2-1, the V gene TRBV7-9; 10 positions match TRBD2. Material: PBMCs. The clonotype originates from a young woman in good health and CMV-seronegative. In nucleotides, the CDR3 is TGTGCCAGCAGCTCGAGCGGGAGGGCCGCTGAGCAGTTCTTC. Translated: CASSSSGRAAEQFF.